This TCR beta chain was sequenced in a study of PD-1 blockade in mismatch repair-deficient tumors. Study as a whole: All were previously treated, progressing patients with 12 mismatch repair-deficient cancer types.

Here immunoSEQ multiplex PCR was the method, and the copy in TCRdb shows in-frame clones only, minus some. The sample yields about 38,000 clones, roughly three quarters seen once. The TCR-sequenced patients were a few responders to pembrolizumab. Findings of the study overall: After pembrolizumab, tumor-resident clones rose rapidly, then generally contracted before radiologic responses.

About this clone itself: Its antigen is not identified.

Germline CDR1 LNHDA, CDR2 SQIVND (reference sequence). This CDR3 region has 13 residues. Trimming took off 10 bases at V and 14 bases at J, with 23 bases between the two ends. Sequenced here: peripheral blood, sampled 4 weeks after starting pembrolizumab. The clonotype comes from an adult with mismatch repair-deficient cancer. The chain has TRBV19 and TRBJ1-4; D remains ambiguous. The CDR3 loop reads CAIRGSRLVRLFF. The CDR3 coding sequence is TGTGCCATTCGAGGTTCTCGTTTAGTTCGGCTGTTTTTT. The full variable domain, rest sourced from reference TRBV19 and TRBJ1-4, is DGGITQSPKYLFRKEGQNVTLSCEQNLNHDAMYWYRQDPGQGLRLIYYSQIVNDFQKGDIAEGYSVSREKKESFPLTVTSAQKNPTAFYLCAIRGSRLVRLFFGSGTQLSVL.